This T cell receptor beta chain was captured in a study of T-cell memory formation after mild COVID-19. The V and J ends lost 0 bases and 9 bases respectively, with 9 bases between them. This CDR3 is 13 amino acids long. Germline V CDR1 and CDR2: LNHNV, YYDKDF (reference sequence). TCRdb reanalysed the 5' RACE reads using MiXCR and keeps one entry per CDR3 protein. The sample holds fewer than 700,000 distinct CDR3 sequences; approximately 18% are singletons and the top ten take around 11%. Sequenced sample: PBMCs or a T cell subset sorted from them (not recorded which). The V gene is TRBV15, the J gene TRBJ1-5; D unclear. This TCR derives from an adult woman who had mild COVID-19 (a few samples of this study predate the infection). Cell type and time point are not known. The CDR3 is CATSRDRSWPQHF. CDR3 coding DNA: TGTGCCACCAGCAGAGATAGGTCTTGGCCCCAGCATTTT.